Sequencing of this TCR beta chain was carried out in a study of a mutant IDH1 vaccine in newly diagnosed glioma. Comment on this clone: The target antigen is unknown.

The assay was immunoSEQ multiplex PCR, and TCRdb's table has in-frame clones only and misses some. The sample has 45,000 to 65,000 clones, about 65% seen once. Trimming cost V 5 bases and J 5 bases; bases outside gene matches: 5. The CDR3 covers 14 residues. Germline CDR1 is SGHRS and CDR2 is YFSETQ. Time point denoted: week 47, end of study. Topical imiquimod was applied with each vaccine dose, which held 300 ug of mutant IDH1 20-mer peptide. The starting material was peripheral blood mononuclear cells (PBMCs), obtained from a glioma patient whose treatment included an IDH1 peptide vaccine. The V gene is TRBV5-1, the J gene TRBJ2-2, with TRBD1 matching over 8 bases. The TCR was taken from a man aged 40-55 years with glioma. Some clones in this sample may be carry-over from other donors' samples. CDR3 sequence: CASRPTGETGELFF. Written as DNA, the CDR3 is TGCGCCAGCAGACCGACAGGGGAAACCGGGGAGCTGTTTTTT.